Sequencing of this T cell receptor (beta chain) was carried out in a study of OX40 agonist ivuxolimab in advanced cancers. Germline V gene sequence: CDR1 GTSNPN, CDR2 SVGIG (reference sequence). Trimming shortened V by 3 bases and J by 3 bases, and 9 bases separated the two germline ends. CDR3 length: 13 amino acids. This clone has only a few counts. Its specificity is unknown. Produced via immunoSEQ multiplex PCR; TCRdb's table is partial and in-frame only. The table includes 150,000 to 190,000 clones, roughly 94% detected once. Study-level findings and limits: With doses of 0.1 to 3.0 mg/kg, CD4+ and CD8+ blood T cells had undergone clonal expansion by week 6.

The receptor was derived from an adult with an advanced solid tumor such as melanoma, head and neck, liver or kidney cancer. The sample here was CD4+ or CD8+ T cells sorted from blood, taken in a trial of the OX40 agonist ivuxolimab. The chain employs TRBV30 and TRBJ1-3, with D tentatively TRBD1 (6 bases). CDR3 amino acids: CAWSRDNGNTIYF. In DNA, the CDR3 is TGTGCCTGGAGCAGGGACAATGGAAACACCATATATTTT.